These 27 T cell receptor beta chains were sequenced from one sample in a study of T cell repertoires in cytomegalovirus infection. TCRdb passed the reads through MiXCR, listing each CDR3 protein once. The data show under 200,000 distinct CDR3 sequences, with approximately 17% seen just once and roughly 20% held by the top ten. Sequenced sample: CD8+ T cells from PBMCs. The source is a human donor in good health (CMV status not recorded). Some clones in this sample may be carry-over from other donors' samples.

This clonotype came up a few times. Its ends do not fully match the called genes, so a read error is possible. The chain uses TRBV7-6 and TRBJ2-1; 7 positions match TRBD2. In germline, CDR1 is SGHVS, CDR2 FNYEAQ. This CDR3 is built from 12 residues. DNA of the CDR3: TGTGCCAGCAGCTTAGGGGATAGCGGGTGTACCTTC. Translation: CASSLGDSGCTF.

This clonotype has only a few counts. The V call is TRBV7-2, the J call TRBJ2-1; D is perhaps TRBD2 (5 bases). The V end lost 3 bases, the J end lost 0 bases, and 27 bases lay between the germline ends. Germline loops: CDR1 SGHTA, CDR2 FQGNSA. This CDR3 is 21 amino acids long. CDR3 nucleotides: TGTGCCAGCAGCTTGGTCGGAGGAGGACCCCTAAACTCCTTCTCCTACAATGAGCAGTTCTTC. This codes for CASSLVGGGPLNSFSYNEQFF.

The V gene is TRBV29-1, the J gene TRBJ2-5, with 9 positions matching TRBD2. CDR1 is SQVTM, CDR2 ANQGSEA, per germline. V was pared by 4 bases and J by 2 bases, with 20 bases of the junction left unmatched. This CDR3 is built from 19 residues. CDR3 sequence reads: CSVVPRETSGPRGQETQYF. The CDR3, as DNA: TGCAGCGTTGTCCCGAGGGAGACTAGCGGCCCCCGTGGGCAAGAGACCCAGTACTTC.

The chain recombines TRBV7-2 with TRBJ1-1; the D gene is possibly TRBD1 (5 bases). V lost 6 bases and J 11 bases, leaving 19 bases between the germline ends. CDR3 length equals 13 residues. The V gene's germline CDR1 is SGHTA and CDR2 FQGNSA. The CDR3 loop is CASSSLGPVGAFF. CDR3 coding DNA: TGTGCCAGCAGTTCCCTGGGGCCGGTCGGGGCTTTCTTT.

A few counts support this clonotype. The rearrangement joins TRBV11-2 to TRBJ2-7; no firm D call. Germline CDR1 is SGHAT and CDR2 is FQNNGV. The CDR3 is 12 amino acids. The V and J ends lost 3 bases and 7 bases respectively, with 10 bases between them. CDR3: CASSFNKPEQYF. In DNA, the CDR3 is TGTGCCAGCAGCTTTAATAAGCCGGAGCAGTACTTC.

CDR3 bases: TGTGCCAGCAGCTTAGAATACGGTCCGAGGTACGAGCAGTACTTC. It yields the protein CASSLEYGPRYEQYF. The rearrangement links TRBV11-2 to TRBJ2-7; D ambiguous. This CDR3 is 15 amino acids long. CDR1 and CDR2 (germline): SGHAT, FQNNGV. Trimming took 0 bases from V and 4 from J, leaving 13 bases between them.

The V call is TRBV10-3, the J call TRBJ2-1; 9 bases line up with TRBD1. V gave up 2 bases and J gave up 9 bases; unmatched junction bases: 8. The CDR3 consists of 15 residues. From germline, CDR1 is ENHRY and CDR2 SYGVKD. Written as DNA, the CDR3 is TGTGCCATCAGTGAGCCGGGACAGGGTGGAGGTGAGCAGTTCTTC. Protein product: CAISEPGQGGGEQFF.

The chain links TRBV7-9 to TRBJ2-4, with D perhaps TRBD1 (5 bases). CDR3 size: 17 residues. The germline V and J ends were trimmed by 2 bases and 0 bases, with 14 bases remaining between them. CDR1 is SEHNR and CDR2 is FQNEAQ in the germline V gene (reference sequence). The CDR3: CASSLLQAGIAKNIQYF. The CDR3 DNA reads TGTGCCAGCAGCTTACTCCAGGCAGGGATAGCCAAAAACATTCAGTACTTC.

Ten or more counts support this clonotype. The chain joins TRBV7-9 to TRBJ1-1, with no clear D. Trimming shortened V by 3 bases and J by 4 bases, and 9 bases separated the two germline ends. From germline, CDR1 is SEHNR and CDR2 FQNEAQ (reference sequence). The CDR3 is 13 amino acids. The chain's CDR3 is CASSLGGGTEAFF. The CDR3 DNA is TGTGCCAGCAGCTTGGGAGGAGGCACTGAAGCTTTCTTT.

Many counts were recorded for this clonotype. This chain joins TRBV12-3 or TRBV12-4 and TRBJ1-2; 12 bases match TRBD1. V shed 6 bases, J shed 3 bases, and the junction held 11 bases outside the gene matches. CDR3 length: 17 amino acids. CDR3 DNA: TGTGCCAGCAGCCCCGGGACAGGGGGCAGATTCTACTATGGCTACACCTTC. Its protein is CASSPGTGGRFYYGYTF.

The chain uses TRBV6-6 and TRBJ2-3; D gene ambiguous. This CDR3 contains 15 residues. The germline V gene encodes CDR1 MNHNY and CDR2 SVGAGI (reference sequence). V was shortened by 2 bases and J by 1 base, with 10 bases between the two germline ends. The CDR3 is CASSYVTEGTDTQYF. CDR3 sequence (DNA): TGTGCCAGCAGTTACGTCACAGAGGGCACAGATACGCAGTATTTT.

The chain couples TRBV5-1 to TRBJ2-7; TRBD2 matches 14 bases. CDR3 size: 15 residues. Germline V CDR1 and CDR2: SGHRS, YFSETQ. V shed 4 bases and J 6 bases; nucleotides not matched to a gene: 6. In DNA form, the CDR3 reads TGCGCCAGCAGCACCACCGGGACTAGCGGGAGCGAGCAGTACTTC. The encoded protein is CASSTTGTSGSEQYF.

The V and J genes are TRBV6-5 and TRBJ2-7, with TRBD1 matching over 10 bases. The CDR3 runs 16 residues. Per the germline V gene, CDR1 is MNHEY and CDR2 is SVGAGI. J lost 5 bases, V lost 7 bases, and 14 bases had no gene match. The CDR3 is CASTEFQGTGVDEQYF. DNA for the CDR3: TGTGCCAGCACCGAGTTCCAGGGGACAGGGGTGGACGAGCAGTACTTC.

V is TRBV29-1 and J is TRBJ2-2; possibly TRBD1 or TRBD2 for D (5 bases each). The CDR3 totals 15 residues. V was pared by 3 bases and J by 4 bases, with 15 bases between. CDR1 is SQVTM, CDR2 ANQGSEA, per germline. DNA of the CDR3: TGCAGCGTTGAGGGGACGGATTCACGCACCGGGGAGCTGTTTTTT. Translated: CSVEGTDSRTGELFF.

This clonotype has only a few counts. V and J are TRBV11-1 and TRBJ2-1; no clear D. CDR1 and CDR2 from the germline V gene are SGHAT and FQDESV (reference sequence). The germline V and J ends were trimmed by 0 bases and 5 bases, with 5 bases remaining between them. The CDR3 covers 13 residues. The CDR3 sequence: CASSLAGNNEQFF. DNA for the CDR3: TGTGCCAGCAGCTTAGCTGGGAACAATGAGCAGTTCTTC.

This clonotype has only a few counts. The CDR3 nucleotides read TGTGCCACCAGTGATCCGTGGGGGACCCAGGCCGAGCAGTTCTTC. Translated: CATSDPWGTQAEQFF. The chain couples TRBV24-1 to TRBJ2-1; D could derive from TRBD1 or TRBD2 (5 bases each). Germline CDR1 is KGHDR and CDR2 is SFDVKD. The CDR3 runs 15 residues. The V and J ends lost 3 bases and 10 bases respectively, with 18 bases between them.

This clonotype was seen more than once but under ten times. The chain is built from TRBV6-6 and TRBJ2-7; 8 nucleotides align to TRBD1. CDR1 is MNHNY and CDR2 is SVGAGI in the germline V gene (reference sequence). The CDR3 is 14 residues long. J lost 4 bases, V lost 6 bases, and 8 bases had no gene match. The CDR3 region is CASSPGQGVYEQYF. CDR3 bases: TGTGCCAGCAGCCCAGGACAGGGTGTATACGAGCAGTACTTC.

This clonotype turned up a few times. The J gene is TRBJ2-7, the V gene TRBV7-6, with 7 bases matching TRBD2. After removal of 1 base from V and 5 bases from J, the junction contained 8 bases not matched to a gene. Germline lookup yields CDR1 SGHVS and CDR2 FNYEAQ. The CDR3 has 15 amino acids. The CDR3, as DNA: TGTGCCAGCAGCTTAGGCGGGGGAAGTGTGCACGAGCAGTACTTC. Translation: CASSLGGGSVHEQYF.

In this sample, this clonotype turned up many times. The chain uses TRBV7-8 and TRBJ1-5; D not certain. This CDR3 spans 14 amino acids. Trimming pared 3 bases from V and 4 bases from J, leaving 10 bases between. CDR1 and CDR2 (germline): SGHVS, FQNEAQ. The CDR3 is CASSLGGRNQPQHF. CDR3 in DNA: TGTGCCAGCAGCTTGGGAGGGAGGAATCAGCCCCAGCATTTT. Full variable domain (remainder filled in from reference TRBV7-8 and TRBJ1-5): GAGVSQSPRYKVAKRGQDVALRCDPISGHVSLFWYQQALGQGPEFLTYFQNEAQLDKSGLPSDRFFAERPEGSVSTLKIQRTQQEDSAVYLCASSLGGRNQPQHFGDGTRLSIL.

This clonotype was picked up many times. V usage is TRBV7-6 and J usage is TRBJ1-1; D is unclear. Germline lookup yields CDR1 SGHVS and CDR2 FNYEAQ. The length of the CDR3 is 14 residues. Trimming stripped 2 bases from V and 2 bases from J, with 9 bases between. Written as DNA, the CDR3 is TGTGCCAGCAGCTTACGGGAGGCAAACACTGAAGCTTTCTTT. Protein sequence: CASSLREANTEAFF.

As to this clonotype: A junction boundary mismatches the germline segment, possibly from a read error. The chain employs TRBV6-2 or TRBV6-3 and TRBJ1-5; tentatively, D is TRBD1 (6 bases). CDR3 length: 13 amino acids. CDR1 is MNHEY and CDR2 is SVGEGT in the germline V gene. In DNA, the CDR3 is TGCGGCGGGGGCGGCACCCACAATCAGCCCCAGCATTTT. Protein: CGGGGTHNQPQHF.

This rearrangement joins TRBV6-2 or TRBV6-3 to TRBJ2-3, with D possibly matching TRBD2 (5 bases). Per germline, CDR1 MNHEY and CDR2 SVGEGT. V was pared by 7 bases and J by 6 bases, with 11 bases between. The CDR3 has 12 amino acids. The CDR3, as DNA: TGTGCCAGCAACGAGGGCTGGGATACGCAGTATTTT. Its translation: CASNEGWDTQYF.

The chain links TRBV4-1 to TRBJ2-1; D is perhaps TRBD1 (5 bases). The CDR3 is 17 residues long. Trimming pared 0 bases from V and 0 bases from J, leaving 12 bases between. The germline gives CDR1 MGHRA, CDR2 YSYEKL. The CDR3 reads CASSQDSSRASYNEQFF. The DNA for the CDR3 is TGCGCCAGCAGCCAAGACTCCAGCAGGGCCTCCTACAATGAGCAGTTCTTC.

This clonotype came up a few times. The V call is TRBV7-9, the J call TRBJ1-1, with D perhaps matching TRBD1 (5 bases). Germline assignment: CDR1 SEHNR and CDR2 FQNEAQ (reference sequence). There are 15 residues in the CDR3. V dropped 1 base and J dropped 2 bases, with 11 bases sitting between them. The CDR3 is CASSLGGGINTEAFF. The CDR3 DNA follows: TGTGCCAGCAGCTTAGGGGGGGGAATTAACACTGAAGCTTTCTTT.

This clonotype was detected only a few times. J is TRBJ2-6 and V is TRBV29-1; D gene uncertain. Germline CDR1 reads SQVTM; CDR2 reads ANQGSEA. CDR3 size: 17 residues. V was cut by 1 base and J by 0 bases, with 13 bases left in between. In DNA, the CDR3 is TGCAGCGTTGAAGTGCGTTTATCCCCCTCTGGGGCCAACGTCCTGACTTTC. Translating gives CSVEVRLSPSGANVLTF.

This clonotype was seen many times. V gene TRBV7-2 combines with J gene TRBJ2-7; 7 positions agree with TRBD1. CDR3 length equals 14 residues. Germline V gene data show CDR1 as SGHTA and CDR2 as FQGNSA. Trimming cost V 5 bases and J 5 bases; bases outside gene matches: 9. Here the CDR3 reads CASSRRQGFDEQYF. Written as DNA, the CDR3 is TGTGCCAGCAGCCGGAGACAGGGTTTTGACGAGCAGTACTTC.

The V gene is TRBV7-9, the J gene TRBJ1-2; tentatively, D is TRBD1 (5 bases). The CDR3 runs to 15 residues. Germline CDR1 is SEHNR and CDR2 is FQNEAQ (reference sequence). The V gene lost 5 bases and the J gene lost 2 bases, with 15 bases spanning the gap. For the CDR3, the DNA is TGTGCCAGCAGCGGGGGACCGGCCCCGAACTATGGCTACACCTTC. Amino acid sequence: CASSGGPAPNYGYTF.